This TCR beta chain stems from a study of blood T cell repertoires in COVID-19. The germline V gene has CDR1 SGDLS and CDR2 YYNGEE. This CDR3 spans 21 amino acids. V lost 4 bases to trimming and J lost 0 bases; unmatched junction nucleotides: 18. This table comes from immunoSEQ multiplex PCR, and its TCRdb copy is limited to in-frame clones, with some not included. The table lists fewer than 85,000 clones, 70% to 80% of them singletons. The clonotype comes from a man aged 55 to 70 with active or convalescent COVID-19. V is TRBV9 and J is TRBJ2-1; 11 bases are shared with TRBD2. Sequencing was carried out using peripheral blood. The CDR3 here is CASSPTLLAGARHSSYNEQFF. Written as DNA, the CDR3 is TGTGCCAGCAGCCCGACCCTACTAGCGGGGGCCCGCCATAGCTCCTACAATGAGCAGTTCTTC.